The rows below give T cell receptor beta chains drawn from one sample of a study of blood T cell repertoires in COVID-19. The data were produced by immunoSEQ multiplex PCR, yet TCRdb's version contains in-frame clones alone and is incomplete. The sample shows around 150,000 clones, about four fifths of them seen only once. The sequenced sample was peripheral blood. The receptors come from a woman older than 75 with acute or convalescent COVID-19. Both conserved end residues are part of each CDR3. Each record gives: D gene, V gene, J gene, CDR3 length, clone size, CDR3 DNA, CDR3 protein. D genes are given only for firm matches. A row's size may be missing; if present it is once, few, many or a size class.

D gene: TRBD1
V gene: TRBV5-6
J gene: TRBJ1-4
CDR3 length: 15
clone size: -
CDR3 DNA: TGTGCCAGCAGCTCACAGGGGGGGACTAATGAAAAACTGTTTTTT
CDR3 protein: CASSSQGGTNEKLFF

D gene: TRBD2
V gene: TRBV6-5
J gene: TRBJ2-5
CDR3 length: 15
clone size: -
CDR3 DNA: TGTGCCAGCAGCCCCAGACTAGCGGGACTAGAGACCCAGTACTTC
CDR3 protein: CASSPRLAGLETQYF

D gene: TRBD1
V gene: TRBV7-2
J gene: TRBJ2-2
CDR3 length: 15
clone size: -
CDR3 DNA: TGTGCCAGCAGCCAACAGGGGGCTGGGGCCGGGGAGCTGTTTTTT
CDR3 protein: CASSQQGAGAGELFF

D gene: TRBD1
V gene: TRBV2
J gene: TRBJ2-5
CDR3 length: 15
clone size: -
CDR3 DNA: TGTGCCAGCAGTGAAGGAGACAGGGGGCATGAGACCCAGTACTTC
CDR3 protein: CASSEGDRGHETQYF

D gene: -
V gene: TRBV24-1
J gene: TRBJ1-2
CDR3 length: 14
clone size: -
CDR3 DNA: TGTGCCACCAGTGAACGACAGAGTAACTATGGCTACACCTTC
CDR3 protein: CATSERQSNYGYTF

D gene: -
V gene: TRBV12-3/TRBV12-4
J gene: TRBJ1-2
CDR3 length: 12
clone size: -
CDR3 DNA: TGTGCCAGCACTCTGGGGGGGTATGGCTACACCTTC
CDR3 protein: CASTLGGYGYTF

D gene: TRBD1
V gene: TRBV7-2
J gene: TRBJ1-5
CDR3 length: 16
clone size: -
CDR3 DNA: TGTGCCAGCAGCCCCCAGGGGGCGGGGAGCAATCAGCCCCAGCATTTT
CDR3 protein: CASSPQGAGSNQPQHF

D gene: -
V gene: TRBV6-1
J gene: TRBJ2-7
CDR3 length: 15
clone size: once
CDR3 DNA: TGTGCCAGCAGTGAATCTCCAGGGGACTCCTACGAGCAGTACTTC
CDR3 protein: CASSESPGDSYEQYF

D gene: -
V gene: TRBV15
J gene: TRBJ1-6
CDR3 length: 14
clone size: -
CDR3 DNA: TGTGCCACCAGCAGAGATCGGCGGTATTCACCCCTCCACTTT
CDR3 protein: CATSRDRRYSPLHF

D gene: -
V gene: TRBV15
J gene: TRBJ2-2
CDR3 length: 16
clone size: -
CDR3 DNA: TGTGCCACCAGCAGAGATCAAGCGGTCCTCACCGGGGAGCTGTTTTTT
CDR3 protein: CATSRDQAVLTGELFF

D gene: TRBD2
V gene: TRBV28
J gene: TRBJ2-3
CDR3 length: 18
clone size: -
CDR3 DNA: TGTGCCAGCAGAGGAACCGGGACTAGCGGGACTAGCACAGATACGCAGTATTTT
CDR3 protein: CASRGTGTSGTSTDTQYF

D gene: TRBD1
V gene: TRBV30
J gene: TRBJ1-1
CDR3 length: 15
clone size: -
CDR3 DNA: TGTGCCTGGAGCCCTACAGGGGGCTCGAACACTGAAGCTTTCTTT
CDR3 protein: CAWSPTGGSNTEAFF

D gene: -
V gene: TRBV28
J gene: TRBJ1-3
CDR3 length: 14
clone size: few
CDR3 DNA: TGTGCCAGCAGGAGCTCACCCCCAGGAAACACCATATATTTT
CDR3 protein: CASRSSPPGNTIYF

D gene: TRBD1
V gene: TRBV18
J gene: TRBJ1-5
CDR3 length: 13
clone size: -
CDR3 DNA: TGTGCCAGCACAGGGGGCGCAGATCAGCCCCAGCATTTT
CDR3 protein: CASTGGADQPQHF

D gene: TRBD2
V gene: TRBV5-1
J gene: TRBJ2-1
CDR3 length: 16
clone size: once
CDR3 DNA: TGCGCCAGCGCGAAGATACTAGCGGGAGTCCCCAATGAGCAGTTCTTC
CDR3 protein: CASAKILAGVPNEQFF

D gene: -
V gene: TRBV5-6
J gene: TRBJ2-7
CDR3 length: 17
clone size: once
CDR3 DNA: TGTGCCAGCAGCTTGGCGCGACAGGCAATTACCCCCTACGAGCAGTACTTC
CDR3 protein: CASSLARQAITPYEQYF

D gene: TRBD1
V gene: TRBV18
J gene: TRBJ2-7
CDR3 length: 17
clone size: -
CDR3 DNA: TGTGCCAGCTCACCCCCCGGGACAGGGGGCTCTTCCTACGAGCAGTACTTC
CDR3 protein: CASSPPGTGGSSYEQYF

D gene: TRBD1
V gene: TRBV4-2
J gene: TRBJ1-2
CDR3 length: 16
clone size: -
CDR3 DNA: TGTGCCAGCAGCCAGGGACAGGGGCAGGGTTGGCGAGGCTACACCTTC
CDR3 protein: CASSQGQGQGWRGYTF

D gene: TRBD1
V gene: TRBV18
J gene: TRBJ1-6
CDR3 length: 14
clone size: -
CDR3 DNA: TGTGCCAGCTCGCTCAACAGGGGCCTATCACCCCTCCACTTT
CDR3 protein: CASSLNRGLSPLHF

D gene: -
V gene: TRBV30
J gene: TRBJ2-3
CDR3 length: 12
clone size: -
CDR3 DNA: TGTGCCTGGAGTGGGGGGGGCGATACGCAGTATTTT
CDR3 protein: CAWSGGGDTQYF

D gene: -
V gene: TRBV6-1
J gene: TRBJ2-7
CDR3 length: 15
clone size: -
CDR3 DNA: TGTGCCAGCAGTGAAGAAGGGAGTAGCTTCCACGAGCAGTACTTC
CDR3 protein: CASSEEGSSFHEQYF

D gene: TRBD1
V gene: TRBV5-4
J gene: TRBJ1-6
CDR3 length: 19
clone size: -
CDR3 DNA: TGTGCCAGCAGCCCCGGTGGGACAGGGGGCGCCGGTGGAAATTCACCCCTCCACTTT
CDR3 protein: CASSPGGTGGAGGNSPLHF

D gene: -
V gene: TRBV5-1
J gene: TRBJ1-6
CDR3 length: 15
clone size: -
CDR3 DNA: TGCGCCAGCAGCGAACAGGGTTCGGGGAATTCACCCCTCCACTTT
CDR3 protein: CASSEQGSGNSPLHF

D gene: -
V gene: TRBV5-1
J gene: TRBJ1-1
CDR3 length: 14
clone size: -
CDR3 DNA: TGCGCCAGCAGCCCGCCGAATAGTTTCACTGAAGCTTTCTTT
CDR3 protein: CASSPPNSFTEAFF

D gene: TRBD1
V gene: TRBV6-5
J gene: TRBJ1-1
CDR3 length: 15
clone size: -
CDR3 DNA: TGTGCCAGCAGTTTCCTGACAGGGGGGCACACTGAAGCTTTCTTT
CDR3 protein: CASSFLTGGHTEAFF

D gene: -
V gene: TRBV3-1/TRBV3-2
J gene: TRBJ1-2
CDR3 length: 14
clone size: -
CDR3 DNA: TGTGCCAGCAGCCAACGGGGGATAACGGGTGGCTACACCTTC
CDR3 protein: CASSQRGITGGYTF

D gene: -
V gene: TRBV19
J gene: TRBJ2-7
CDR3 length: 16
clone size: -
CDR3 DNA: TGTGCCAGTAGTAAATTCCCTGCAGGGGCAAACTACGAGCAGTACTTC
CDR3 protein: CASSKFPAGANYEQYF

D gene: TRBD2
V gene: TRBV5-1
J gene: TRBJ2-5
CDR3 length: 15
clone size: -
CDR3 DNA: TGCGCCAGCAGCAAGGGACTAGCCGACCAAGGGGCCCAGTACTTC
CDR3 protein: CASSKGLADQGAQYF

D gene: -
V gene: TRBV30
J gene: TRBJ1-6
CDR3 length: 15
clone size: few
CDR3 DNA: TGTGCCTGGAGTGGACTCACCCCATTCGACTCACCCCTCCACTTT
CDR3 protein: CAWSGLTPFDSPLHF

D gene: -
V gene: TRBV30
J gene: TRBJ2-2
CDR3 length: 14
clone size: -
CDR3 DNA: TGTGCCTGGAGTGTATGGCAGAACACCGGGGAGCTGTTTTTT
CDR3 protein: CAWSVWQNTGELFF

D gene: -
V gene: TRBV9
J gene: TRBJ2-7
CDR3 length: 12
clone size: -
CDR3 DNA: TGTGCCAGCAGCGCACAGGGCTACGAGCAGTACTTC
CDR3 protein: CASSAQGYEQYF

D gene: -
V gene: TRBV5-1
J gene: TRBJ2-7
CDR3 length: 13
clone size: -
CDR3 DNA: TGCGCCAGCAGCTTGGGCTACTCCTACGAGCAGTACTTC
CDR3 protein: CASSLGYSYEQYF

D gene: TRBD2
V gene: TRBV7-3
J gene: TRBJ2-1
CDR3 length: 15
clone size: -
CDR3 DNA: TGTGCCAGCAGCAAGGGGACTAGCGGGAGTTATGAGCAGTTCTTC
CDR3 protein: CASSKGTSGSYEQFF

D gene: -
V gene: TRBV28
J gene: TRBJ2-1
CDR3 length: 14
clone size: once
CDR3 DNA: TGTGCCAGCATCCAGGGCGGATTGGGCAATGAGCAGTTCTTC
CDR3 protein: CASIQGGLGNEQFF

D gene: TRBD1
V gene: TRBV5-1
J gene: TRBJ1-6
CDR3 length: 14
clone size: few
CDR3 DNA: TGCGCCAGCAGCCCCGGACAGGGGAATTCACCCCTCCACTTT
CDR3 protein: CASSPGQGNSPLHF

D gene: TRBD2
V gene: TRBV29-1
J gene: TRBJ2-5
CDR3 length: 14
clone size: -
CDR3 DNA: TGCAGCGTTGTGGTGACTAGCGGGATAGAGACCCAGTACTTC
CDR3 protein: CSVVVTSGIETQYF

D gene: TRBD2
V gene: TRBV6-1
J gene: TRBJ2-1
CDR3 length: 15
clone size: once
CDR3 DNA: TGTGCCAGCAGTGAAGTCGTAGCGGGGGACCCTCGAGGGTTCTTC
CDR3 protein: CASSEVVAGDPRGFF

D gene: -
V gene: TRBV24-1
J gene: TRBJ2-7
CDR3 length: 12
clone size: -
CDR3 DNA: TGTGCCACCAATGACGACACCTACGAGCAGTACTTC
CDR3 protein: CATNDDTYEQYF

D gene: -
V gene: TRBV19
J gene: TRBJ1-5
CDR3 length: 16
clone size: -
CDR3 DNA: TGTGCCAGTAGTATAGATGGTTCGGTACCCGGTCAGCCCCAGCATTTT
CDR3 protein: CASSIDGSVPGQPQHF

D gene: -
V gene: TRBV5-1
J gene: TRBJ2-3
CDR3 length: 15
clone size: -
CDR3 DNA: TGCGCCAGCAGCTTGAGTCTAGGCCGGGCAGATACGCAGTATTTT
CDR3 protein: CASSLSLGRADTQYF

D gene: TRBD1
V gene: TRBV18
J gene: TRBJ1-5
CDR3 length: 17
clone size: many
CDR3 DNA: TGTGCCAGCTCACGGGATCCGCCGGGACAGGGAACTCAGCCCCAGCATTTT
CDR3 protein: CASSRDPPGQGTQPQHF

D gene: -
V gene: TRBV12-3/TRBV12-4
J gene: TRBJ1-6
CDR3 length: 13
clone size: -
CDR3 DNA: TGTGCCAGCAGAGAGACAGCCACTTCACCCCTCCACTTT
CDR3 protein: CASRETATSPLHF

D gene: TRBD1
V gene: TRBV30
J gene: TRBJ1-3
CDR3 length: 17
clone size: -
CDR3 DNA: TGTGCCTGGACCACCTGGCGGACAGGACTCTCTGGAAACACCATATATTTT
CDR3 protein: CAWTTWRTGLSGNTIYF

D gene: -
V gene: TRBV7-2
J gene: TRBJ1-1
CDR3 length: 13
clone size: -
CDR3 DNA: TGTGCCAGCAGCTCTTGGGCAGGGACTGAAGCTTTCTTT
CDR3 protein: CASSSWAGTEAFF

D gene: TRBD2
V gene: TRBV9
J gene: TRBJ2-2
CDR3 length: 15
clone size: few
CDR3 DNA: TGTGCCAGTGGGAATAGCGGGAGGCTCACCGGGGAGCTGTTTTTT
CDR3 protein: CASGNSGRLTGELFF

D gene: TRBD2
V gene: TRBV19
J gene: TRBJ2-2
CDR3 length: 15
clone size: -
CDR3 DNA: TGTGCCAGTAGCCAGGGACTAGCGGGCACCGGGGAGCTGTTTTTT
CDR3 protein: CASSQGLAGTGELFF

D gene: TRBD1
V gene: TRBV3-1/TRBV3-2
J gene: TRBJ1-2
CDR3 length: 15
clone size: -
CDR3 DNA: TGTGATATTACCGGACAGGAGAAACCTAACTATGGCTACACCTTC
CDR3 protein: CDITGQEKPNYGYTF

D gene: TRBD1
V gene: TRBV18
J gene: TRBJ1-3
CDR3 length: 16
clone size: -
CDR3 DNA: TGTGCCAGCTCATTCAACCGGGACAGGGGATTCAACACCATATATTTT
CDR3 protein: CASSFNRDRGFNTIYF

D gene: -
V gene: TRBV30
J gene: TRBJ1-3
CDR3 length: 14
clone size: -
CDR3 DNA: TGTGCCTGGAGTGTAGGGGGGGCTGGAAACACCATATATTTT
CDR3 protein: CAWSVGGAGNTIYF

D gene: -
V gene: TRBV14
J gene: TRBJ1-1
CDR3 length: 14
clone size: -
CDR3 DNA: TGTGCCAGCAGCCAGATTGGGAGGGGAACTGAAGCTTTCTTT
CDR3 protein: CASSQIGRGTEAFF

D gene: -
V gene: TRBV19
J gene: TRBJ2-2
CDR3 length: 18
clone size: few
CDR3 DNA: TGTGCCAGTCGCTCCCGGACGGGCGGAGGGCCACTCGCCGGGGAGCTGTTTTTT
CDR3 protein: CASRSRTGGGPLAGELFF